This TCR beta chain was recovered during a study of blood T cell repertoires in COVID-19. Recovery meant two consecutive negative NP/OP PCR tests, professional clearance, or resolved symptoms. Here immunoSEQ multiplex PCR was the method, and the copy in TCRdb shows in-frame clones only, minus some. The sample includes about 220,000 clones, about 79% of them seen just once. With 4 bases removed from V and 4 bases from J, the gap between germline ends came to 18 bases. Germline V gene lookup returns CDR1 SGHVS and CDR2 FNYEAQ. The length of the CDR3 is 16 residues. This rearrangement joins TRBV7-6 to TRBJ2-3; TRBD1 might be the D (6 bases). Material: PBMCs or T cells enriched from blood (not recorded which). The clonotype was recovered from a woman aged 55-69 years who had recovered from COVID-19. CDR3 in amino acids: CASSSGSAGEADTQYF. CDR3 bases: TGTGCCAGCAGCTCCGGGTCGGCAGGGGAAGCAGATACGCAGTATTTT.